The 31 T cell receptor beta chains in this list originate from one sample, sequenced in a study of blood T cell repertoires in COVID-19. Clones were read by immunoSEQ multiplex PCR, and TCRdb kept only the in-frame ones, dropping some. The sample contains a few hundred thousand clones, around nine tenths of which appear only once. Sequencing input: PBMCs or T cells enriched from blood (not recorded which). Every receptor here comes from a woman between 40 and 55 years old who had recovered from COVID-19.

The rearrangement links TRBV9 to TRBJ2-3; maybe TRBD2 (6 bases). Germline CDR1 is SGDLS and CDR2 is YYNGEE. Trimming removed 0 bases at V and 3 bases at J, with 8 bases between. The CDR3 runs to 14 residues. The CDR3 nucleotides are TGTGCCAGCAGCGTAGCTCGGGAGACAGATACGCAGTATTTT. Translation gives CASSVARETDTQYF. The full variable domain, its missing parts supplied by reference TRBV9 and TRBJ2-3, is DSGVTQTPKHLITATGQRVTLRCSPRSGDLSVYWYQQSLDQGLQFLIQYYNGEERAKGNILERFSAQQFPDLHSELNLSSLELGDSALYFCASSVARETDTQYFGPGTRLTVL.

V gene TRBV4-2 combines with J gene TRBJ1-6; 9 positions agree with TRBD1. The V gene's germline CDR1 is LGHNA and CDR2 YNFKEQ. V shed 2 bases, J shed 14 bases, and the junction held 25 bases outside the gene matches. This CDR3 is built from 20 residues. CDR3 protein: CASSQQRSGTGSFLRGALHF. The CDR3 DNA reads TGTGCCAGCAGCCAACAAAGATCCGGGACAGGGTCATTCTTAAGAGGGGCCCTCCACTTT.

The chain recombines TRBV5-1 with TRBJ1-5, with unresolved D. Germline V lookup: CDR1 SGHRS, CDR2 YFSETQ. V was trimmed by 0 bases and J by 9 bases, leaving 16 bases between them. The CDR3 covers 15 residues. This chain's CDR3 is CASSLGYSPELPQHF. CDR3 nucleotides: TGCGCCAGCAGCTTGGGGTACAGTCCCGAGTTGCCCCAGCATTTT.

The DNA of the CDR3 is TGCAGTGCACTACCAAACAATGAGCAGTTCTTC. Amino acids: CSALPNNEQFF. The chain combines TRBV20-1 with TRBJ2-1, with D uncertain. Germline CDR1 and CDR2: DFQATT and SNEGSKA (reference sequence). V lost 6 bases and J 5 bases, leaving 8 bases between the germline ends. The length of the CDR3 is 11 residues.

The genes are TRBV10-3 and TRBJ1-5; the match to TRBD1 covers 9 bases. Germline CDR1 is ENHRY and CDR2 is SYGVKD. The V gene end was trimmed by 6 bases and the J gene end by 6 bases; junction bases not matched to a gene: 6. CDR3 length equals 14 residues. CDR3 protein: CAISPGQGGQPQHF. The CDR3 DNA follows: TGTGCCATCAGCCCGGGACAGGGTGGTCAGCCCCAGCATTTT.

The chain links TRBV12-5 to TRBJ1-5; 7 bases are a match to TRBD1. The CDR3 sequence is 17 residues long. Germline CDR1 and CDR2: LGHNT and FRNRAP. Trimming cost V 3 bases and J 7 bases; bases outside gene matches: 15. The CDR3 loop reads CASGLTGALLLGQPQHF. The DNA of the CDR3 is TGTGCTAGTGGTTTAACAGGGGCCCTCTTGTTGGGGCAGCCCCAGCATTTT. The full variable domain, rest sourced from reference TRBV12-5 and TRBJ1-5, is DARVTQTPRHKVTEMGQEVTMRCQPILGHNTVFWYRQTMMQGLELLAYFRNRAPLDDSGMPKDRFSAEMPDATLATLKIQPSEPRDSAVYFCASGLTGALLLGQPQHFGDGTRLSIL.

V gene TRBV11-3 combines with J gene TRBJ2-3; D might be TRBD1 (6 bases). Germline CDR1 is SGHNT and CDR2 is YENEEA. This CDR3 is 13 amino acids long. The V and J ends lost 5 bases and 6 bases respectively, with 12 bases between them. In DNA form, the CDR3 reads TGTGCCAGCAGCGCCGTAGGGGGTGATACGCAGTATTTT. It translates to CASSAVGGDTQYF.

Concerning this clone: The same CDR3 can be traced to other DNA sequences in this sample. The chain joins TRBV7-2 to TRBJ2-3; 8 bases agree with TRBD2. Trimming cost V 5 bases and J 3 bases; bases outside gene matches: 7. Germline assignment: CDR1 SGHTA and CDR2 FQGNSA. The CDR3 is 15 amino acids. CDR3 amino acids: CASSPRGGRTDTQYF. The CDR3, as DNA: TGTGCCAGCAGCCCACGGGGGGGAAGAACAGATACGCAGTATTTT.

The V gene is TRBV6-4, the J gene TRBJ2-3, with 8 positions matching TRBD2. Germline CDR1 and CDR2: MRHNA and SNTAGT. The CDR3 is made up of 15 amino acids. J gave up 4 bases and V 2 bases, and 5 bases lay outside the gene matches. The CDR3 DNA reads TGTGCCAGCAGTGACACCGGGGGGGCAGCAGATACGCAGTATTTT. It is translated as CASSDTGGAADTQYF.

The V and J genes are TRBV14 and TRBJ2-3; D not resolved. V shed 4 bases and J shed 0 bases, with 11 bases lying between them. The CDR3 runs to 15 residues. The germline V gene encodes CDR1 SGHDN and CDR2 FVKESK. The CDR3 region has the DNA TGTGCCAGCAGCCGGCGTGGCGGAAGCACAGATACGCAGTATTTT. This encodes CASSRRGGSTDTQYF. Filled out from reference TRBV14 and TRBJ2-3, the complete variable domain reads EAGVTQFPSHSVIEKGQTVTLRCDPISGHDNLYWYRRVMGKEIKFLLHFVKESKQDESGMPNNRFLAERTGGTYSTLKVQPAELEDSGVYFCASSRRGGSTDTQYFGPGTRLTVL.

The chain is built from TRBV10-3 and TRBJ1-1; unclear D gene. This CDR3 is 12 amino acids long. Germline V gene lookup returns CDR1 ENHRY and CDR2 SYGVKD. Deletions cut 3 bases from V and 4 bases from J, with 6 bases between. Here the CDR3 DNA reads TGTGCCATCAGTGAAAGTAGCACTGAAGCTTTCTTT. It yields the protein CAISESSTEAFF.

The chain carries TRBV2 and TRBJ2-2; TRBD2 might be the D (5 bases). Trimming took off 1 base at V and 1 base at J, with 7 bases between the two ends. This CDR3 is built from 15 residues. Germline CDR1 reads SNHLY; CDR2 reads FYNNEI. The CDR3 spells CASSEVRGNTGELFF. CDR3 bases: TGTGCCAGCAGTGAAGTCCGGGGGAACACCGGGGAGCTGTTTTTT.

About this clone: Other DNA sequences in this specimen translate into the identical CDR3. The chain is built from TRBV5-1 and TRBJ1-5; a possible D gene is TRBD1 (6 bases). Germline lookup yields CDR1 SGHRS and CDR2 YFSETQ. The germline V and J ends were trimmed by 0 bases and 6 bases, with 10 bases remaining between them. There are 14 residues in the CDR3. CDR3 bases: TGCGCCAGCAGCTTGGCAGGGGAAGGTCAGCCCCAGCATTTT. Protein sequence: CASSLAGEGQPQHF.

The chain carries TRBV24-1 and TRBJ2-2, with TRBD1 identical over 7 bases. CDR1 is KGHDR and CDR2 is SFDVKD in the germline V gene. The CDR3 runs to 17 residues. Trimming at V came to 4 bases and at J to 1 base, leaving 8 bases not matched to a gene. CDR3 nucleotide sequence: TGTGCCACCAGTGAAATTAGACAGGGATTGAACACCGGGGAGCTGTTTTTT. Protein sequence: CATSEIRQGLNTGELFF.

The V gene is TRBV30, the J gene TRBJ2-5, with D perhaps matching TRBD2 (6 bases). V dropped 5 bases and J dropped 1 base, with 11 bases sitting between them. The CDR3 is 13 residues long. The V gene's germline CDR1 is GTSNPN and CDR2 SVGIG (reference sequence). The CDR3 sequence: CAWDQRAQETQYF. DNA of the CDR3: TGTGCCTGGGACCAGCGGGCCCAAGAGACCCAGTACTTC.

V is TRBV7-8 and J is TRBJ2-5; D is unclear. The CDR3 contains 14 residues. CDR1 is SGHVS and CDR2 is FQNEAQ in the germline V gene. Trimming left V 5 bases short and J 1 base short, with 11 bases between. The CDR3 DNA is TGTGCCAGCAGCCTGAACTTGGTCCAAGAGACCCAGTACTTC. Encoded protein: CASSLNLVQETQYF.

The J gene is TRBJ1-5, the V gene TRBV19, with 10 bases that match TRBD1. Trimming at V came to 3 bases and at J to 9 bases, leaving 14 bases not matched to a gene. Germline values: CDR1 LNHDA, CDR2 SQIVND (reference sequence). The CDR3 totals 17 residues. As DNA, the CDR3 is TGTGCCAGTAGTATGGGGACAGGGGATCAGTGGGGGAGGCCCCAGCATTTT. Amino acid sequence: CASSMGTGDQWGRPQHF.

This clone occurred a few times. V is TRBV7-2 and J is TRBJ1-5; D perhaps matches TRBD1 (6 bases). The germline V gene has CDR1 SGHTA and CDR2 FQGNSA. The CDR3 extends over 14 amino acids. Trimming stripped 0 bases from V and 6 bases from J, with 9 bases between. The DNA for the CDR3 is TGTGCCAGCAGCTTAGCCCAGGGGCGTCAGCCCCAGCATTTT. Its protein product is CASSLAQGRQPQHF.

This CDR3 is CAGQGTDTQYF. CDR3 coding DNA: TGTGCCGGACAGGGAACAGATACGCAGTATTTT. The chain has TRBV2 and TRBJ2-3, with TRBD1 identical over 8 bases. This CDR3 contains 11 residues. The germline gives CDR1 SNHLY, CDR2 FYNNEI. The trim removed 11 bases at V and 3 bases at J, leaving 1 base unmatched.

This clone was counted only a few times. V gene TRBV4-3 combines with J gene TRBJ2-7, with TRBD1 matching over 9 bases. This CDR3 contains 15 residues. Germline V gene sequence: CDR1 LGHNA, CDR2 YSLEER. Germline trimming cut 1 base from V and 7 bases from J; bases unmatched to any gene: 8. CDR3: CASSQGTGAASEQYF. CDR3 nucleotides: TGCGCCAGCAGCCAAGGGACAGGGGCGGCATCTGAGCAGTACTTC.

The rearrangement uses TRBV7-6 and TRBJ2-2; 9 bases line up with TRBD1. CDR3 length: 15 amino acids. V lost 5 bases and J lost 0; bases outside the gene matches: 1. Germline-derived CDR1 and CDR2 are SGHVS and FNYEAQ. The chain's CDR3 is CASSRQGANTGELFF. The CDR3 DNA reads TGTGCCAGCAGCCGACAGGGGGCGAACACCGGGGAGCTGTTTTTT.

V is TRBV19 and J is TRBJ2-2; TRBD1 aligns across 7 bases. Germline-derived CDR1 and CDR2 are LNHDA and SQIVND (reference sequence). The CDR3 is 14 residues long. The junction had 4 bases not matched to a gene; V was cut back by 8 bases and J by 1 base. The CDR3 nucleotides are TGTGCCAGTGGATACAGGGGGAACACCGGGGAGCTGTTTTTT. This encodes CASGYRGNTGELFF.

This clone was seen more than once but under ten times. The chain joins TRBV3-1 (or the pseudogene TRBV3-2) to TRBJ2-1; 7 nucleotides line up with TRBD1. CDR1 LGHDT and CDR2 YNNKEL come from the germline V gene (reference sequence). This CDR3 is 16 amino acids long. The ends lost 0 bases at V and 3 bases at J; junction bases unmatched: 5. The CDR3 loop reads CASSQDLAGGYNEQFF. CDR3 coding DNA: TGTGCCAGCAGCCAAGATTTGGCAGGGGGCTACAATGAGCAGTTCTTC.

V and J are TRBV18 and TRBJ2-1; the D gene is possibly TRBD2 (5 bases). V dropped 3 bases and J dropped 7 bases, with 19 bases sitting between them. This CDR3 has 16 residues. Germline V gene data show CDR1 as KGHSH and CDR2 as LQKENI. For the CDR3, the DNA is TGTGCCAGCTCACCCCCTACTAGGGTTGGGGATAATGAGCAGTTCTTC. Residues: CASSPPTRVGDNEQFF.

This clone was seen only a few times. This chain links TRBV2 with TRBJ1-6; D ambiguous. The CDR3 loop spans 14 amino acids. Trimming removed 7 bases at V and 5 bases at J, with 12 bases between. Per the germline V gene, CDR1 is SNHLY and CDR2 is FYNNEI. The CDR3 coding sequence is TGTGCCAGCATACGGTTTCTAAATAATTCACCCCTCCACTTT. Encoded protein: CASIRFLNNSPLHF.

The rearrangement links TRBV11-2 to TRBJ2-3, with no clear D. Germline V CDR1 and CDR2: SGHAT, FQNNGV. The CDR3 is 14 amino acids. V gave up 1 base and J gave up 0 bases, with 5 bases separating them. The CDR3 sequence: CASSLGLSTDTQYF. The CDR3 nucleotides are TGTGCCAGCAGCTTAGGACTCAGCACAGATACGCAGTATTTT.

V usage is TRBV5-1 and J usage is TRBJ2-2; a possible D gene is TRBD2 (5 bases). Germline CDR1 and CDR2: SGHRS and YFSETQ. V lost 5 bases and J 7 bases, leaving 18 bases between the germline ends. This CDR3 has 15 residues. CDR3 DNA sequence: TGCGCCAGCAGTCCCTCCCGAGGGCTCCACGGGGAGCTGTTTTTT. It specifies CASSPSRGLHGELFF.

The chain carries TRBV11-3 and TRBJ1-1; D unresolved. Deletions cut 2 bases from V and 2 bases from J, with 12 bases between. This CDR3 is built from 15 residues. Germline CDR1 is SGHNT and CDR2 is YENEEA. CDR3 sequence (DNA): TGTGCCAGCAGCTTAACAATCGCAGGCAACACTGAAGCTTTCTTT. Translated, it gives CASSLTIAGNTEAFF.

The V gene is TRBV5-1, the J gene TRBJ1-1, with D maybe TRBD1 (6 bases). Germline CDR1 and CDR2: SGHRS and YFSETQ. This CDR3 spans 15 amino acids. V was cut by 4 bases and J by 0 bases, with 13 bases left in between. In DNA, the CDR3 is TGCGCCAGCAGCCCGAGGACAGACTTGAACACTGAAGCTTTCTTT. Its translation: CASSPRTDLNTEAFF.

The chain carries TRBV29-1 and TRBJ2-7; TRBD1 is a possible D gene (7 bases). The V gene lost 6 bases and the J gene lost 3 bases, with 15 bases spanning the gap. The CDR3 is 13 amino acids. From germline, CDR1 is SQVTM and CDR2 ANQGSEA. The CDR3 loop is CSVQGGLLYEQYF. CDR3 in DNA: TGCAGCGTGCAGGGGGGACTCCTCTACGAGCAGTACTTC.

This sequence joins TRBV5-1 and TRBJ2-7; TRBD1 matches 9 bases. Trimming at V came to 4 bases and at J to 2 bases, leaving 7 bases not matched to a gene. CDR3 length: 15 amino acids. The germline V gene has CDR1 SGHRS and CDR2 YFSETQ. CDR3 sequence (DNA): TGCGCCAGCAGCCTGGGACAGGGATCGACCTACGAGCAGTACTTC. Its translation is CASSLGQGSTYEQYF.